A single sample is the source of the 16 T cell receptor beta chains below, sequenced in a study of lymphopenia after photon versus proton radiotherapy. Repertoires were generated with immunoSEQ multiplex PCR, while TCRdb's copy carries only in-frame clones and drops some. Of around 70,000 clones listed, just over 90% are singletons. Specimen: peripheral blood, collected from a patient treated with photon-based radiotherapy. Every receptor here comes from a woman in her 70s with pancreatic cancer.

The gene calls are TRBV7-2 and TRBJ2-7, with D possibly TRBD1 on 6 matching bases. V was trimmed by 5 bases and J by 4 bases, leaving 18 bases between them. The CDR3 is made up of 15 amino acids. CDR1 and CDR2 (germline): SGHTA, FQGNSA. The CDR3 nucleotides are TGTGCCAGCAGCCGAAACTCCGGGACATCGTACGAGCAGTACTTC. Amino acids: CASSRNSGTSYEQYF.

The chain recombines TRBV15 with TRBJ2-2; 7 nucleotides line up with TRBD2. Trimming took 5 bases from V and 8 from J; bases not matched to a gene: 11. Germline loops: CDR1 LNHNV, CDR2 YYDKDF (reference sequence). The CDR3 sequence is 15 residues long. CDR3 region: CATSRTGSGTGELFF. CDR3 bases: TGTGCCACCAGCCGCACCGGGAGCGGGACGGGGGAGCTGTTTTTT.

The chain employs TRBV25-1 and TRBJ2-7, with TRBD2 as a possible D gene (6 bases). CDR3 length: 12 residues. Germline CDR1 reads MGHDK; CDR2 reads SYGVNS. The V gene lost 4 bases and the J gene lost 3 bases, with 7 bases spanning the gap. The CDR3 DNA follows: TGTGCCAGCAGTGGCGGGATCTACGAGCAGTACTTC. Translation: CASSGGIYEQYF.

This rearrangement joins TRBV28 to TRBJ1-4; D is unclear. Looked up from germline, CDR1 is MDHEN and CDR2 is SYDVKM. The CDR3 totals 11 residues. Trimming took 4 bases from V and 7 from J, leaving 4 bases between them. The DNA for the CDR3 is TGTGCCAGCAGTTCTGGTGAAAAACTGTTTTTT. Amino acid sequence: CASSSGEKLFF.

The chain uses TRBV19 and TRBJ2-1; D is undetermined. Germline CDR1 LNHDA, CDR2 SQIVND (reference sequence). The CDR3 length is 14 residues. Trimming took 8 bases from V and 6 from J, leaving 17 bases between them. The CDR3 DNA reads TGTGCCAGTCGTACTCCCTTAAGCCGCAATGAGCAGTTCTTC. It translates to CASRTPLSRNEQFF.

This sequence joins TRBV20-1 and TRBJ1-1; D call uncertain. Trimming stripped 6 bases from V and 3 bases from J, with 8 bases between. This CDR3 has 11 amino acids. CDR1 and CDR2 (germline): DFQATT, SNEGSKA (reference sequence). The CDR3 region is CSASWDTEAFF. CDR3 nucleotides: TGCAGTGCATCTTGGGACACTGAAGCTTTCTTT.

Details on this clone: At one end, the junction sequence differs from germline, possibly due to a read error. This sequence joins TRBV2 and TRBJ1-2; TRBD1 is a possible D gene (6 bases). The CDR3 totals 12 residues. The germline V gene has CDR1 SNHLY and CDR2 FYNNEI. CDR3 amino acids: CASKGQNYRYTF. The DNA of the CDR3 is TGTGCCAGCAAAGGACAGAACTATCGCTACACCTTC. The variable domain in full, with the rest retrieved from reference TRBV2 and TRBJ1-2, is EPEVTQTPSHQVTQMGQEVILRCVPISNHLYFYWYRQILGQKVEFLVSFYNNEISEKSEIFDDQFSVERPDGSNFTLKIRSTKLEDSAMYFCASKGQNYRYTFGSGTRLTVV.

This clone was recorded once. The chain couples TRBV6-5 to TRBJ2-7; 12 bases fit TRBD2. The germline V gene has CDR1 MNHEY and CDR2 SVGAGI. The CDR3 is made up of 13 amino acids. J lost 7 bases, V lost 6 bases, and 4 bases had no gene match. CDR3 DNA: TGTGCCAGCAGACCCGGACTAGCGGGAGAGCAGTACTTC. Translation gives CASRPGLAGEQYF.

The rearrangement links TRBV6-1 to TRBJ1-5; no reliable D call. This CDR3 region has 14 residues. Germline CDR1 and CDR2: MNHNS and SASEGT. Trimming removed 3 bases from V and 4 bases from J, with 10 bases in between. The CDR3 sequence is CASSDPSRNQPQHF. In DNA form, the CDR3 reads TGTGCCAGCAGTGACCCAAGTCGGAATCAGCCCCAGCATTTT.

This CDR3 reads CASSSSTHTDTQYF. CDR3 bases: TGTGCCAGCAGCTCTTCGACGCACACAGATACGCAGTATTTT. The rearrangement uses TRBV7-3 and TRBJ2-3; D gene ambiguous. This CDR3 has 14 amino acids. Trimming removed 4 bases from V and 2 bases from J, with 10 bases in between. Germline CDR1 SGHTA, CDR2 FQGTGA.

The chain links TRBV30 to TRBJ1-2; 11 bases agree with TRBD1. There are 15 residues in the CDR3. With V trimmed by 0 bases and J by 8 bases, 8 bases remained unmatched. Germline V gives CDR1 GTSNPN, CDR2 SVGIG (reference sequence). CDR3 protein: CAWSVTGQGARGYTF. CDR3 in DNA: TGTGCCTGGAGTGTAACTGGACAGGGGGCCCGAGGCTACACCTTC.

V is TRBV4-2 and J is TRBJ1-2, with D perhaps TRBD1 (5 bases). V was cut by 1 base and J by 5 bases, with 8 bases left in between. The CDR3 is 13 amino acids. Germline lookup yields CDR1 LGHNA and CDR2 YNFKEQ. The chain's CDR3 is CASSQGGEYGYTF. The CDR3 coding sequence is TGTGCCAGCAGCCAAGGAGGGGAGTATGGCTACACCTTC.

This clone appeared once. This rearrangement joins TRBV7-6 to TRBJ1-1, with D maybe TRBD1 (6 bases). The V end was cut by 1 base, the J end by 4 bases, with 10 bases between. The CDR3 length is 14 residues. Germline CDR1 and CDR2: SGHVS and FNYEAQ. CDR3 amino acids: CASSLGTGRTEAFF. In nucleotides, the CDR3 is TGTGCCAGCAGCTTAGGCACAGGGCGCACTGAAGCTTTCTTT.

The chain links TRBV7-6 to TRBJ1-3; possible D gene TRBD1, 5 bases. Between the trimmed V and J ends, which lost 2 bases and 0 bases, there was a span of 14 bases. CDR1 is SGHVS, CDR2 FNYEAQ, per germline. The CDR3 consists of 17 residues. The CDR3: CASSLNWGLDSGNTIYF. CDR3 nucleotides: TGTGCCAGCAGCTTAAACTGGGGCTTAGACTCTGGAAACACCATATATTTT.

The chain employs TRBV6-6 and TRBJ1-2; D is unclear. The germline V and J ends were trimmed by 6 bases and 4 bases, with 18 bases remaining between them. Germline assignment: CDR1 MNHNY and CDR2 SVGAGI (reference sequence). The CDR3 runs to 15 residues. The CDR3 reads CASRSVESLGYGYTF. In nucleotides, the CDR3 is TGTGCCAGCAGGTCCGTGGAGAGTCTGGGCTATGGCTACACCTTC.

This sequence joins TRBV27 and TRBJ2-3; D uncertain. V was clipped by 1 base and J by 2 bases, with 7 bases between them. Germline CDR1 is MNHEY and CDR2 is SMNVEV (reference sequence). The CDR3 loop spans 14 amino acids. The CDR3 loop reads CASSLFSTTDTQYF. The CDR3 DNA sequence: TGTGCCAGCAGTTTATTTTCCACCACAGATACGCAGTATTTT.